The 7 T cell receptor beta chains below come from one sample, sequenced in a study of cytotoxic CD8 clonotypes in ibrutinib-treated CLL. Libraries were prepared by immunoSEQ multiplex PCR; TCRdb keeps only in-frame clonotypes and omits some of them. The profile shows just over 35,000 clones, about two thirds of them singletons. This specimen was PBMCs, taken at disease progression, from a patient treated with ibrutinib. The receptors were gathered from a human donor with chronic lymphocytic leukemia.

V gene TRBV11-2 combines with J gene TRBJ2-7, with a possible D match to TRBD2 (5 bases). Germline V lookup: CDR1 SGHAT, CDR2 FQNNGV. V shed 6 bases and J shed 5 bases, with 20 bases lying between them. CDR3 length equals 15 residues. The CDR3 loop reads CASSTPSGGPHEQYF. The CDR3 bases are TGTGCCAGCAGTACCCCCTCCGGAGGACCCCACGAGCAGTACTTC.

Only a few counts were recorded for this clone. The rearrangement joins TRBV10-2 to TRBJ2-7; D is unclear. The V gene lost 7 bases and the J gene lost 3 bases, with 10 bases spanning the gap. CDR3 size: 12 residues. Germline V gene sequence: CDR1 WSHSY, CDR2 SAAADI. The CDR3 nucleotides are TGCGCCAGCAAAGTTGGCGGCTACGAGCAGTACTTC. The encoded protein is CASKVGGYEQYF.

This clone was seen only once. The chain combines TRBV11-2 with TRBJ2-2; TRBD1 matches at 8 bases. The CDR3 spans 16 residues. V shed 5 bases, J shed 3 bases, and the junction held 8 bases outside the gene matches. Germline loops: CDR1 SGHAT, CDR2 FQNNGV. The CDR3 DNA reads as TGTGCCAGCAGCCCTGGACAGGGCTTGGACACCGGGGAGCTGTTTTTT. Translation gives CASSPGQGLDTGELFF.

This chain links TRBV6-6 with TRBJ2-2, with D perhaps matching TRBD2 (6 bases). CDR3 length: 14 residues. Germline V CDR1 and CDR2: MNHNY, SVGAGI (reference sequence). Trimming stripped 10 bases from V and 4 bases from J, with 16 bases between. Here the CDR3 DNA reads TGTGCCACCCGGCTCTTGGGAGGCACCGGGGAGCTGTTTTTT. Its protein is CATRLLGGTGELFF.

V gene TRBV20-1 combines with J gene TRBJ2-1, with a tentative D call TRBD2 (6 bases). Trimming took off 4 bases at V and 8 bases at J, with 9 bases between the two ends. This CDR3 contains 11 residues. CDR1 is DFQATT and CDR2 is SNEGSKA in the germline V gene (reference sequence). CDR3 DNA sequence: TGCAGTGCTACCCGGGGGTATGAGCAGTTCTTC. It yields the protein CSATRGYEQFF.

The chain employs TRBV27 and TRBJ1-5; TRBD1 might be the D (6 bases). V shed 3 bases and J shed 4 bases, with 13 bases lying between them. The CDR3 totals 15 residues. Germline V gene sequence: CDR1 MNHEY, CDR2 SMNVEV (reference sequence). CDR3 in DNA: TGTGCCAGCAGTTTTGGGAGAGGGGGAAATCAGCCCCAGCATTTT. Residues: CASSFGRGGNQPQHF.

The chain has TRBV5-1 and TRBJ2-7; 11 nucleotides line up with TRBD2. Germline CDR1 SGHRS, CDR2 YFSETQ. The CDR3 has 14 amino acids. The junction had 7 bases not matched to a gene; V was cut back by 5 bases and J by 6 bases. The CDR3 DNA is TGCGCCAGCAGTTATAGCGGGGGGGCGGTCGAGCAGTACTTC. Its translation: CASSYSGGAVEQYF.